The subject of this entry is one T cell receptor beta chain. What this receptor recognizes is not known. The sample holds no much larger clone one base away, and base qualities are not on file. In the prospective study, participants were roughly 18 to 90 years old, resided in fewer than 25 geographic areas of the United States, and were enrolled through a virtual design. To assign participants to cohorts, the prospective study relied on clinical history that participants themselves reported in a screening survey and a study questionnaire. ImmuneRACE Cohort 3 recovered participants were defined by two consecutive negative NP/OP PCR tests, healthcare professional clearance, or symptom resolution. In the prospective study, mobile phlebotomists collected whole blood, serum and a nasopharyngeal or oropharyngeal swab from each participant. Participants in the prospective study had the option to provide additional blood draws and questionnaires over a roughly 2-month period. Prospective study blood samples were shipped either frozen or at room temperature before DNA extraction.

This sample was included in a study of blood T cell repertoires in COVID-19 (dated by TCRdb to about 2020). General notes on the study: The collaborator samples originated in the United States, Italy and Spain and spanned the acute and convalescent phases of COVID-19. The prospective study material was composed of cDNA or gDNA derived from T cells, B-cell-depleted T cells, or PBMCs. The dataset comprised deeply sampled blood TCRbeta repertoires from subjects exposed to, actively infected with, or recovered from COVID-19. A freely available public database, intended as a resource for researchers studying the immune response to SARS-CoV-2, is where the repertoires were released. Samples came from the ongoing ImmuneRACE study (first 160 participants) plus 1,254 subjects from 6 global collaborators. A de-identified subject ID, COVID-19 status, age in years and sex were almost always included in the sample metadata. HLA class I and class II types, where available, came from metadata supplied by the sample provider rather than from assay-based typing. Summary of the overall study and its limitations: Clinical and demographic metadata were provided uncurated, with the amount varying by source and participant.

CDR1 and CDR2 (SGHVS, FQNEAQ) derive from the germline V gene. Reading from cysteine to phenylalanine, the CDR3 counts 13 amino acids. The entry retains the CDR3 DNA only, 39 bases that are in frame from base 1. V was cut back by 7 bases and J by 3 bases, leaving a gap of 13 bases between them. TCRbeta CDR3 regions were amplified from genomic DNA by means of the immunoSEQ Assay, a bias-controlled multiplex PCR. The paper's data handling went like this. The number of nucleated cells in each sample was estimated by amplification of reference gene primers within the assay. To quantify the absolute abundance of each unique TCRbeta CDR3 rearrangement, sequence reads were collapsed and filtered. Productive Simpson clonality was computed per sample as the square root of Simpson's diversity index over productive rearrangements. The source is immuneACCESS, and TCRdb retained only in-frame sequences with V and J called. Part of the clones is not carried over; for the studies checked, unresolved V genes explain less than half of this, and the remainder is unexplained. V and J calls and clone size are copied from that table; D and trimming were computed from the DNA. The sample records 200,000 to 250,000 clones, roughly 90% of which are singletons. Around 2.6% of the sample rests with the top ten.

The source of this sequence is a woman aged 25 to 39 who had recovered from COVID-19. The V and J segments used are TRBV7-8 and TRBJ2-7, with a weak D call of TRBD2 (6 bases match). Sequenced input: PBMCs or T cells enriched from blood (not recorded which). The CDR3 reads as follows: CASTRRGGYEQYF. The DNA is TGTGCCAGCACTCGGCGGGGAGGCTACGAGCAGTACTTC. Beyond the CDR3, the reference TRBV7-8 and TRBJ2-7 genes provide the residues; the full variable domain reads: GAGVSQSPRYKVAKRGQDVALRCDPISGHVSLFWYQQALGQGPEFLTYFQNEAQLDKSGLPSDRFFAERPEGSVSTLKIQRTQQEDSAVYLCASTRRGGYEQYFGPGTRLTVT.